One and the same sample provided the 10 T cell receptor beta chains below, sequenced in a study of shared clonotypes between healthy human individuals. Sequenced by immunoSEQ multiplex PCR; TCRdb stores in-frame clones only, minus some. Counted here are approximately 470,000 clones, around 80% occurring once; the ten biggest clones make up about 12%. Sequences were obtained from PBMCs. The receptor set was obtained from a woman aged 40-49 years in good health. Some clones in this sample may be carry-over from other donors' samples.

In the case of this clone: Other DNA variants within this sample encode the same CDR3. The chain uses TRBV5-1 and TRBJ2-6; D may be TRBD2 (6 bases). Trimming cost V 0 bases and J 2 bases, with 9 bases left between them. Germline values: CDR1 SGHRS, CDR2 YFSETQ. The CDR3 sequence is 16 residues long. CDR3: CASSLAGGAGANVLTF. The DNA for the CDR3 is TGCGCCAGCAGCTTGGCCGGGGGTGCTGGGGCCAACGTCCTGACTTTC.

CDR3 DNA sequence: TGTGCCAGCAGCGTCCCAGCAATGCGGGGTCCTGGCTACACCTTC. This gives the protein CASSVPAMRGPGYTF. J is TRBJ1-2 and V is TRBV11-2; D gene uncertain. CDR3 size: 15 residues. Germline loops: CDR1 SGHAT, CDR2 FQNNGV. Trimming left V 5 bases short and J 7 bases short, with 20 bases between.

This chain connects TRBV7-3 to TRBJ2-1, with D possibly called TRBD1 or TRBD2 (5 bases each). Trimming stripped 6 bases from V and 12 bases from J, with 21 bases between. CDR1 and CDR2 from the germline V gene are SGHTA and FQGTGA. This CDR3 is built from 14 residues. CDR3 DNA sequence: TGTGCCAGCAGGCCTCTGAGGAACCGGGACCCGCAGTTCTTC. Amino acid sequence: CASRPLRNRDPQFF.

J is TRBJ2-5 and V is TRBV15; D might be TRBD1 (6 bases). The CDR3 has 13 residues. Germline values: CDR1 LNHNV, CDR2 YYDKDF (reference sequence). Trimming shortened V by 1 base and J by 5 bases, and 8 bases separated the two germline ends. The DNA of the CDR3 is TGTGCCACCAGCAGAGCAGGGGCGGAGACCCAGTACTTC. It codes for CATSRAGAETQYF. The complete variable domain, with remaining parts taken from reference TRBV15 and TRBJ2-5, reads DAMVIQNPRYQVTQFGKPVTLSCSQTLNHNVMYWYQQKSSQAPKLLFHYYDKDFNNEADTPDNFQSRRPNTSFCFLDIRSPGLGDTAMYLCATSRAGAETQYFGPGTRLLVL.

The chain carries TRBV5-1 and TRBJ2-5; D may correspond to TRBD1 or TRBD2 (6 bases each). Looked up from germline, CDR1 is SGHRS and CDR2 is YFSETQ. V shed 2 bases and J shed 4 bases, with 12 bases lying between them. The CDR3 is 14 residues long. CDR3 amino acids: CASSFRGGTETQYF. CDR3 nucleotides: TGCGCCAGCAGCTTCAGGGGCGGGACAGAGACCCAGTACTTC.

This clone was counted at least ten times. CDR3 sequence reads: CASLSSGIYNEQFF. Here the CDR3 DNA reads TGTGCCAGCCTCTCTAGCGGGATCTACAATGAGCAGTTCTTC. The genes are TRBV6-1 and TRBJ2-1; 9 nucleotides match TRBD2. Germline CDR1 is MNHNS and CDR2 is SASEGT. Trimming cost V 8 bases and J 3 bases; bases outside gene matches: 5. The CDR3 spans 14 residues.

Concerning this clone itself: This sample also contains other DNA sequences that code for the same CDR3. The CDR3 loop is CASSTRGTEAFF. The CDR3 region has the DNA TGTGCCAGCTCAACTCGGGGCACTGAAGCTTTCTTT. The rearrangement uses TRBV18 and TRBJ1-1, with D unclear. Germline V gene data show CDR1 as KGHSH and CDR2 as LQKENI. CDR3 length equals 12 residues. V gave up 5 bases and J gave up 4 bases, with 8 bases separating them.

About this clone: A much larger clone differs from this one at a single base, so this may be a read error. The rearrangement links TRBV6-1 to TRBJ2-1, with 9 nucleotides matching TRBD2. V shed 4 bases, J shed 2 bases, and the junction held 0 bases outside the gene matches. There are 14 residues in the CDR3. Germline CDR1 and CDR2: MNHNS and SASEGT. CDR3 amino acids: CASSGLAAYNEQFF. The CDR3 nucleotides are TGTGCCAGCAGTGGACTAGCGGCCTACAATGAGCAGTTCTTC.

The chain combines TRBV7-7 with TRBJ2-5, with 8 positions matching TRBD2. Germline CDR1 is SSHAT and CDR2 is FNYEAQ (reference sequence). CDR3 length: 15 residues. V shed 5 bases and J 5 bases; nucleotides not matched to a gene: 10. CDR3 bases: TGTGCCAGCAGCATGAGCGGGGGACTCCCGGAGACCCAGTACTTC. This gives the protein CASSMSGGLPETQYF.

The chain has TRBV30 and TRBJ2-3; TRBD1 agrees at 9 bases. The J segment lost 2 bases and the V segment lost 2 bases, leaving 2 bases of the junction unmatched. The germline V gene encodes CDR1 GTSNPN and CDR2 SVGIG (reference sequence). The CDR3 is 14 residues long. CDR3 protein: CAWSRTGVTDTQYF. CDR3 nucleotide sequence: TGTGCCTGGAGTCGGACAGGGGTCACAGATACGCAGTATTTT.